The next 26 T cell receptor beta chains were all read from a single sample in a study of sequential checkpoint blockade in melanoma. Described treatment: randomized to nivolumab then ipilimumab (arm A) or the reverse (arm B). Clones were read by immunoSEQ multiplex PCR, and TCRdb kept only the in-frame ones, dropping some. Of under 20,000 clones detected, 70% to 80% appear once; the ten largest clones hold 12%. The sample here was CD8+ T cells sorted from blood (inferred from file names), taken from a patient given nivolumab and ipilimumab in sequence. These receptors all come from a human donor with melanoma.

CDR3 coding DNA: TGCGCCAGCAGCTCCCGACAGGGGGTGAACACTGAAGCTTTCTTT. This sequence encodes CASSSRQGVNTEAFF. The V gene is TRBV5-1, the J gene TRBJ1-1, with TRBD1 matching over 9 bases. The trim removed 3 bases at V and 0 bases at J, leaving 3 bases unmatched. This CDR3 is built from 15 residues. From germline, CDR1 is SGHRS and CDR2 YFSETQ.

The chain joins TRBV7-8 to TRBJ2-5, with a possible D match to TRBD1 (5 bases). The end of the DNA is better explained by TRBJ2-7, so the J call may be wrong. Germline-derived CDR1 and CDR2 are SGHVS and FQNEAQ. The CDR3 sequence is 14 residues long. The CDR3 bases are TGTGCCAGCAGCTTAGGCAGGGCCAGCTACGAGCAGTACTTC. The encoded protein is CASSLGRASYEQYF.

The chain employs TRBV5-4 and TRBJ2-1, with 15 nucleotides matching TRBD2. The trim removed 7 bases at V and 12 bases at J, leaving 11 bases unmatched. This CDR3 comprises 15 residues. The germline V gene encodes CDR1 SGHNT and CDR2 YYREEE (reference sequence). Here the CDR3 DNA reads TGTGCCAGCGGAGAGGGGGGACTAGCGGGAGGAGTGCAGTTCTTC. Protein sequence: CASGEGGLAGGVQFF. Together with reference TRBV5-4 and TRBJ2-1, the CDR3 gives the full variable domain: ETGVTQSPTHLIKTRGQQVTLRCSSQSGHNTVSWYQQALGQGPQFIFQYYREEENGRGNFPPRFSGLQFPNYSSELNVNALELDDSALYLCASGEGGLAGGVQFFGPGTRLTVL.

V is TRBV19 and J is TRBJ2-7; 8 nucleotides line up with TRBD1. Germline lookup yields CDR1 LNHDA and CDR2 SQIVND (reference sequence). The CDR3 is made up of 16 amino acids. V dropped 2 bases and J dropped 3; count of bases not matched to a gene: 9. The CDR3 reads CASSIWAGGDLYEQYF. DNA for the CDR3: TGTGCCAGTAGTATATGGGCAGGGGGCGATCTCTACGAGCAGTACTTC.

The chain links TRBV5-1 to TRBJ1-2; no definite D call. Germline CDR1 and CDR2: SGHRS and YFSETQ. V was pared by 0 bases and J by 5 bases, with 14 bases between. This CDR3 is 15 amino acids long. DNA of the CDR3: TGCGCCAGCAGCTTGGCCGGGCTTGGAGGGTATGGCTACACCTTC. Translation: CASSLAGLGGYGYTF.

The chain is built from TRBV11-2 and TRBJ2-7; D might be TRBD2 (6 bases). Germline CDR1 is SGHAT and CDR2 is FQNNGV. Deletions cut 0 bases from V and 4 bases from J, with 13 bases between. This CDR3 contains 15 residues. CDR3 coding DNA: TGTGCCAGCAGCTTAGAATCGGGAGTGAATTACGAGCAGTACTTC. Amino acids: CASSLESGVNYEQYF.

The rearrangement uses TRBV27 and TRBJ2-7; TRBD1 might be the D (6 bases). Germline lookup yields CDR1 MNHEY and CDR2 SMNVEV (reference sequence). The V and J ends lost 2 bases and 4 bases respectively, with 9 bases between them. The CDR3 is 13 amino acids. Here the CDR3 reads CASSLGQTYEQYF. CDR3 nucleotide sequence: TGTGCCAGCAGTTTAGGACAGACGTACGAGCAGTACTTC.

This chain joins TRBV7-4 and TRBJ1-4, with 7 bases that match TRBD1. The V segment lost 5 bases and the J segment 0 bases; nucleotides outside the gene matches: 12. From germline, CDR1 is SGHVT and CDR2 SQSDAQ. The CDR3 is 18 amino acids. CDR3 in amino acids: CASSPTGTVPATNEKLFF. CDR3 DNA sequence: TGTGCCAGCAGCCCAACCGGGACAGTCCCTGCAACTAATGAAAAACTGTTTTTT. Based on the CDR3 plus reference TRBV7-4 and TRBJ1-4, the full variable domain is GAGVSQSPRYKVAKRGRDVALRCDSISGHVTLYWYRQTLGQGSEVLTYSQSDAQRDKSGRPSGRFSAERPERSVSTLKIQRTEQGDSAVYLCASSPTGTVPATNEKLFFGSGTQLSVL.

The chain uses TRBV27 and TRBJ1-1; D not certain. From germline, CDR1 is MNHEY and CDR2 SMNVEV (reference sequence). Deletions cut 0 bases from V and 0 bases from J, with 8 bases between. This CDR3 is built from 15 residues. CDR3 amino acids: CASSLSKTLNTEAFF. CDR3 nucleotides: TGTGCCAGCAGTTTATCTAAGACACTGAACACTGAAGCTTTCTTT.

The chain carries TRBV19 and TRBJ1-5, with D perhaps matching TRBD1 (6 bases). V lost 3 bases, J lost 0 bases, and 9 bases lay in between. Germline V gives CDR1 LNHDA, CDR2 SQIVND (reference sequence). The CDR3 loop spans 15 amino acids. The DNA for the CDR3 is TGTGCCAGTAGTATGAGACAGGTTAGCAATCAGCCCCAGCATTTT. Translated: CASSMRQVSNQPQHF.

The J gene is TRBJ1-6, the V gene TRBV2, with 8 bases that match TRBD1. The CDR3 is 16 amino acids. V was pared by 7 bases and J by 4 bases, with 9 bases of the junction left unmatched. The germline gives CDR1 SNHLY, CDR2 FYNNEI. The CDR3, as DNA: TGTGCCAGCACAGCTTCGGACAGGGTTTATAATTCACCCCTCCACTTT. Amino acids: CASTASDRVYNSPLHF.

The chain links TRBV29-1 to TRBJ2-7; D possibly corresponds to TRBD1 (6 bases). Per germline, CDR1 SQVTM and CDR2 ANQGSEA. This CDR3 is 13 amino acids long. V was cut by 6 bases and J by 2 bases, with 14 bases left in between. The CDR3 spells CSVEQDSTYEQYF. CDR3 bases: TGCAGCGTAGAGCAGGACAGCACCTACGAGCAGTACTTC.

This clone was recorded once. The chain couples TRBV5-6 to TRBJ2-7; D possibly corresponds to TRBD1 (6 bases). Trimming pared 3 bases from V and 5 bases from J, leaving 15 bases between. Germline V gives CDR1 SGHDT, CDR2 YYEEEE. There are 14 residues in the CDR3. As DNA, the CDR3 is TGTGCCAGCAGCTCATCTACAGGGAAAAACGAGCAGTACTTC. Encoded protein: CASSSSTGKNEQYF. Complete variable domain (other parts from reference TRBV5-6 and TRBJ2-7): DAGVTQSPTHLIKTRGQQVTLRCSPKSGHDTVSWYQQALGQGPQFIFQYYEEEERQRGNFPDRFSGHQFPNYSSELNVNALLLGDSALYLCASSSSTGKNEQYFGPGTRLTVT.

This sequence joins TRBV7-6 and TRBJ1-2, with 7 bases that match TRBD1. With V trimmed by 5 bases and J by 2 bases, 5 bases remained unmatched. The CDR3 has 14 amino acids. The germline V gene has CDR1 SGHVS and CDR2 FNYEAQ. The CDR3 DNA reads TGTGCCAGCAGCCCAGGGACAGACAACTATGGCTACACCTTC. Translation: CASSPGTDNYGYTF.

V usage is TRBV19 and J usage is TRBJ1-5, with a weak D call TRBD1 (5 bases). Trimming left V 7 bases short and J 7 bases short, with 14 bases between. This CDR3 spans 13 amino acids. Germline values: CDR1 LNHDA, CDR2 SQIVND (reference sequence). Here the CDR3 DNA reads TGTGCCAGTATCGGGGGGTACGGACAGCCCCAGCATTTT. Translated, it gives CASIGGYGQPQHF.

The CDR3 reads CASSPPPGGAPEAFF. In DNA form, the CDR3 reads TGTGCCAGCAGCCCGCCCCCGGGGGGGGCCCCTGAAGCTTTCTTT. This chain uses TRBV9 with TRBJ1-1, with D possibly being TRBD1 (6 bases). The V and J ends lost 4 bases and 6 bases respectively, with 19 bases between them. The CDR3 loop spans 15 amino acids. Germline V gene sequence: CDR1 SGDLS, CDR2 YYNGEE.

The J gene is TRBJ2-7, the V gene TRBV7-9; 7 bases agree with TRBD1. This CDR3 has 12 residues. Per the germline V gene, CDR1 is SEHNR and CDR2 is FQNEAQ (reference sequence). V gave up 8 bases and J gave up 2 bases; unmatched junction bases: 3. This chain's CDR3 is CASSDRTYEQYF. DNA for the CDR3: TGTGCCAGCTCGGACAGGACCTACGAGCAGTACTTC.

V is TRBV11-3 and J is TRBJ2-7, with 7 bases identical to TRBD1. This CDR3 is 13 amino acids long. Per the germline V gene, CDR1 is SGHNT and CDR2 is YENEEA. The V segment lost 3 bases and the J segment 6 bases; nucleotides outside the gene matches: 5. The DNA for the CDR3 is TGTGCCAGCAGCTTCCTAGGGGGCGGCGAGCAGTACTTC. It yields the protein CASSFLGGGEQYF.

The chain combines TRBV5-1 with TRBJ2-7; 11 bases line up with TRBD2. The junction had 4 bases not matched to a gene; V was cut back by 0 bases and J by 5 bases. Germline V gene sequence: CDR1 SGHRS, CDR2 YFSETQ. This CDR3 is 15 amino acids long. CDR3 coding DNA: TGCGCCAGCAGCTTGGCTACTAGCGGGAGCAACGAGCAGTACTTC. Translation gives CASSLATSGSNEQYF.

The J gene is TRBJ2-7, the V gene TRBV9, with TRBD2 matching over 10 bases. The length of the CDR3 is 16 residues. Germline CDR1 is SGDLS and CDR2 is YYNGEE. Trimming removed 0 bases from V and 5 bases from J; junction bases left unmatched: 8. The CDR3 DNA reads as TGTGCCAGCAGCGTAGGGGGAAGCGGGGGGGTCAACGAGCAGTACTTC. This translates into CASSVGGSGGVNEQYF.

The CDR3 DNA reads as TGTGCCAGCAGCTCAGGTTGGTCTGTTGAGCAGTACTTC. It codes for CASSSGWSVEQYF. V gene TRBV7-9 combines with J gene TRBJ2-7, with no clear D. Germline CDR1 reads SEHNR; CDR2 reads FQNEAQ (reference sequence). There are 13 residues in the CDR3. The V and J ends lost 4 bases and 7 bases respectively, with 14 bases between them.

The DNA of the CDR3 is TGTGCCAGCAGCCAAGATCCCCCCGAGGTAGTAGACTACGAGCAGTACTTC. Translated: CASSQDPPEVVDYEQYF. The rearrangement links TRBV4-2 to TRBJ2-7; no clear D gene. In germline, CDR1 is LGHNA, CDR2 YNFKEQ. The CDR3 is 17 amino acids. Trimming removed 0 bases from V and 3 bases from J, with 18 bases in between.

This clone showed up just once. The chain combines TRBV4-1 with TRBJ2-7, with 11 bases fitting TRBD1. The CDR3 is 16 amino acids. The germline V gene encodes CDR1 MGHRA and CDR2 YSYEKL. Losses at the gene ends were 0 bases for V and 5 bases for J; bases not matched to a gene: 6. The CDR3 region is CASSQDIGTGGHEQYF. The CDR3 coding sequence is TGCGCCAGCAGCCAAGATATAGGGACAGGGGGTCACGAGCAGTACTTC.

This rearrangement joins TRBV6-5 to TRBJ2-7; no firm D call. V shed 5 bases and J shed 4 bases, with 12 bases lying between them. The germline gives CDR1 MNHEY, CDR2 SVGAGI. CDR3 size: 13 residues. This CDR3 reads CASSRHVFYEQYF. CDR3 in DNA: TGTGCCAGCAGTAGACATGTTTTTTACGAGCAGTACTTC.

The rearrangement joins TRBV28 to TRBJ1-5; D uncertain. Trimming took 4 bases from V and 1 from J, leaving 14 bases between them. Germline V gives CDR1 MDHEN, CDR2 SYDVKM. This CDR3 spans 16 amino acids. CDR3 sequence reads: CASSSVEGYSNQPQHF. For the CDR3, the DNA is TGTGCCAGCAGTTCCGTAGAGGGATACAGCAATCAGCCCCAGCATTTT.

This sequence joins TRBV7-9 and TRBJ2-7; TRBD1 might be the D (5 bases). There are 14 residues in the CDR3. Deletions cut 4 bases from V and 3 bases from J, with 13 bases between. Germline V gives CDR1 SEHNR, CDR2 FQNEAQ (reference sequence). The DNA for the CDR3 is TGTGCCAGCAGCTGGGGCGAGTCCGTCTACGAGCAGTACTTC. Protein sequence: CASSWGESVYEQYF.